Given below is one T cell receptor beta chain in context. The record originates from a study of T cell changes during pregnancy in multiple sclerosis. Germline CDR1 is ENHRY and CDR2 is SYGVKD. This CDR3 is built from 14 residues. The germline V and J ends were trimmed by 0 bases and 6 bases, with 11 bases remaining between them. Method: immunoSEQ multiplex PCR; TCRdb's copy keeps in-frame clones and lacks some. The data contain about 44,000 clones, roughly nine tenths of them singletons. The clonotype comes from a female donor with multiple sclerosis, enrolled in a pregnancy study. The V gene is TRBV10-3, the J gene TRBJ1-1; no firm D call. The material was CD4+ T cells from peripheral blood mononuclear cells, obtained after pregnancy. CDR3 loop: CAISESPAEAEAFF. DNA for the CDR3: TGTGCCATCAGTGAGTCACCGGCAGAGGCTGAAGCTTTCTTT.